The 12 T cell receptor beta chains reported below all come from one sample, sequenced in a study of blood T cell repertoires in COVID-19. The assay was immunoSEQ multiplex PCR, and TCRdb's table has in-frame clones only and misses some. Among 100,000 to 140,000 clones listed, approximately 84% were seen once. Sequencing was carried out using peripheral blood. Receptors were obtained from a human donor in a cohort sampled during active COVID-19.

The chain links TRBV4-3 to TRBJ1-3; D gene ambiguous. Germline V CDR1 and CDR2: LGHNA, YSLEER. V lost 0 bases and J 4 bases, leaving 10 bases between the germline ends. This CDR3 comprises 15 residues. The CDR3 DNA follows: TGCGCCAGCAGCCAAGATTGGCCGGGGGGAAACACCATATATTTT. Translating it yields CASSQDWPGGNTIYF.

V and J are TRBV4-1 and TRBJ2-7; tentative D call: TRBD2 (5 bases). The V end lost 3 bases, the J end lost 2 bases, and 8 bases lay between the germline ends. CDR3 length: 13 residues. Germline V gene sequence: CDR1 MGHRA, CDR2 YSYEKL. CDR3 bases: TGCGCCAGCAGCCATGGACTTACCTACGAGCAGTACTTC. Residues: CASSHGLTYEQYF.

The rearrangement joins TRBV7-4 to TRBJ1-5, with 7 bases identical to TRBD1. This CDR3 region has 15 residues. The germline V gene has CDR1 SGHVT and CDR2 SQSDAQ. After removal of 1 base from V and 5 bases from J, the junction contained 5 bases not matched to a gene. The CDR3 DNA sequence: TGTGCCAGCAGCTTAGTCAGGGGGTGTGATCAGCCCCAGCATTTT. This codes for CASSLVRGCDQPQHF. The whole variable domain, filled in from reference TRBV7-4 and TRBJ1-5, reads GAGVSQSPRYKVAKRGRDVALRCDSISGHVTLYWYRQTLGQGSEVLTYSQSDAQRDKSGRPSGRFSAERPERSVSTLKIQRTEQGDSAVYLCASSLVRGCDQPQHFGDGTRLSIL.

This clone was detected only once. The chain couples TRBV7-2 to TRBJ2-1, with 7 bases that match TRBD2. There are 14 residues in the CDR3. Germline CDR1 and CDR2: SGHTA and FQGNSA. V was clipped by 4 bases and J by 5 bases; unmatched bases: 5. The CDR3 loop is CASSSGTKNNEQFF. In DNA form, the CDR3 reads TGTGCCAGCAGCTCCGGGACTAAGAACAATGAGCAGTTCTTC.

Concerning this clone: Within the sample, other DNA sequences also encode this same CDR3. The genes are TRBV28 and TRBJ1-5; 7 bases align to TRBD1. Losses at the gene ends were 4 bases for V and 2 bases for J; bases not matched to a gene: 2. The CDR3 totals 14 residues. Germline V lookup: CDR1 MDHEN, CDR2 SYDVKM. Here the CDR3 reads CASSSGQGNQPQHF. The CDR3 coding sequence is TGTGCCAGCAGTTCCGGACAGGGCAATCAGCCCCAGCATTTT. The full variable domain, its missing parts supplied by reference TRBV28 and TRBJ1-5, is DVKVTQSSRYLVKRTGEKVFLECVQDMDHENMFWYRQDPGLGLRLIYFSYDVKMKEKGDIPEGYSVSREKKERFSLILESASTNQTSMYLCASSSGQGNQPQHFGDGTRLSIL.

This sequence joins TRBV6-2 or TRBV6-3 and TRBJ2-1, with D perhaps TRBD2 (5 bases). The CDR3 runs 15 residues. The V end was cut by 5 bases, the J end by 0 bases, with 11 bases between. Per the germline V gene, CDR1 is MNHEY and CDR2 is SVGEGT. The CDR3 spells CASSRGGFSYNEQFF. As DNA, the CDR3 is TGTGCCAGCAGTCGAGGAGGCTTCTCCTACAATGAGCAGTTCTTC.

This clone was seen more than once but under ten times. The genes are TRBV7-9 and TRBJ2-4, with D perhaps TRBD2 (5 bases). The CDR3 has 19 amino acids. V lost 4 bases and J lost 8, with 30 bases in between. In germline, CDR1 is SEHNR, CDR2 FQNEAQ (reference sequence). This chain's CDR3 is CASSSIPGWGVLVEDIQYF. The CDR3 region has the DNA TGTGCCAGCAGCTCAATCCCGGGATGGGGTGTGTTAGTGGAAGACATTCAGTACTTC.

This chain joins TRBV5-4 and TRBJ1-1, with D unresolved. The germline gives CDR1 SGHNT, CDR2 YYREEE (reference sequence). V lost 3 bases and J lost 0, with 12 bases in between. This CDR3 is 15 amino acids long. The CDR3 region has the DNA TGTGCCAGCAGCTCGTCGTCGGTGGTGAACACTGAAGCTTTCTTT. It translates to CASSSSSVVNTEAFF.

The chain links TRBV21-1 to TRBJ2-5; the table gives TRBD1 as D, unverified against the DNA. TRBV21-1 is shown as a pseudogene. The CDR3 sequence is 16 residues long. Here the CDR3 reads CASSKENRGGQETQYF. The DNA for the CDR3 is TGTGCCAGCAGCAAAGAAAACAGGGGGGGTCAAGAGACCCAGTACTTC.

The gene calls are TRBV6-5 and TRBJ2-1, with 9 bases identical to TRBD1. Trimming at V came to 2 bases and at J to 9 bases, leaving 5 bases not matched to a gene. The CDR3 covers 14 residues. CDR1 is MNHEY, CDR2 SVGAGI, per germline. The CDR3 here is CASSYATGGREQFF. CDR3 nucleotides: TGTGCCAGCAGTTACGCCACAGGGGGCCGTGAGCAGTTCTTC.

The chain uses TRBV14 and TRBJ2-1, with TRBD2 matching over 12 bases. Germline lookup yields CDR1 SGHDN and CDR2 FVKESK. V lost 4 bases to trimming and J lost 9 bases; unmatched junction nucleotides: 13. This CDR3 is built from 17 residues. The CDR3 coding sequence is TGTGCCAGCAGCCCCGGGACTAGCGGGTCGTATTGGACTGAGCAGTTCTTC. Translated: CASSPGTSGSYWTEQFF.

The chain recombines TRBV2 with TRBJ1-5; a possible D gene is TRBD1 (6 bases). The CDR3 runs 13 residues. CDR1 and CDR2 from the germline V gene are SNHLY and FYNNEI. V was pared by 5 bases and J by 3 bases, with 8 bases between. The CDR3 region is CASSRTANQPQHF. CDR3 bases: TGTGCCAGCAGTCGGACAGCCAATCAGCCCCAGCATTTT.